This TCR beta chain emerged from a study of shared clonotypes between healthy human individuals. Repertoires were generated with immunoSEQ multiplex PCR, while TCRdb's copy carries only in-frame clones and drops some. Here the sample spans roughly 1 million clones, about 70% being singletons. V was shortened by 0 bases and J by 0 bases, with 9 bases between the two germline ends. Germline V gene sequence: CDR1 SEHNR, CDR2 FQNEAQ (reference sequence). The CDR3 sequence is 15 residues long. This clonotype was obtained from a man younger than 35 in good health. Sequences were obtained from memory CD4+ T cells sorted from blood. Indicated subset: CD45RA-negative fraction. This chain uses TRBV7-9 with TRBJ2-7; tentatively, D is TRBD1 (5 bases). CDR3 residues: CASSLATVSSYEQYF. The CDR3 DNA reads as TGTGCCAGCAGCTTAGCGACAGTCAGCTCCTACGAGCAGTACTTC.